These 20 T cell receptor beta chains came from one sample sequenced in a study of T cell repertoires in cytomegalovirus infection. TCRdb used MiXCR to reprocess the reads, holding one entry per CDR3 protein. The sample has 130,000 or so distinct CDR3 sequences, 6.5% seen once. The sequenced sample was PBMCs. The source of these receptors is a human donor in good health (CMV status not recorded). Some clones in this sample may be carry-over from other donors' samples.

In this sample, this clonotype turned up many times. The rearrangement uses TRBV9 and TRBJ1-3; 10 bases are a match to TRBD1. The CDR3 sequence is 17 residues long. V shed 2 bases, J shed 0 bases, and the junction held 5 bases outside the gene matches. Germline V gene lookup returns CDR1 SGDLS and CDR2 YYNGEE. DNA for the CDR3: TGTGCCAGCAGCGTCGGGACAGGGGATATCTCTGGAAACACCATATATTTT. It is translated as CASSVGTGDISGNTIYF.

This clonotype appeared many times. The V and J genes are TRBV29-1 and TRBJ2-7; the D gene is possibly TRBD2 (5 bases). The CDR3 is 10 residues long. The germline gives CDR1 SQVTM, CDR2 ANQGSEA. V lost 6 bases, J lost 11 bases, and 14 bases lay in between. The CDR3 sequence is CSVSSRGEYF. CDR3 sequence (DNA): TGCAGCGTCTCCTCTCGGGGAGAGTACTTC.

V usage is TRBV19 and J usage is TRBJ1-1; TRBD1 matches at 9 bases. The junction had 18 bases not matched to a gene; V was cut back by 1 base and J by 6 bases. Germline-derived CDR1 and CDR2 are LNHDA and SQIVND (reference sequence). The CDR3 runs to 19 residues. The CDR3 nucleotides are TGTGCCAGTAGTATAGTAGGGTCCGGGACAGGGAAGATAGGTGCTGAAGCTTTCTTT. Translating it yields CASSIVGSGTGKIGAEAFF.

This clonotype was seen many times. The chain is built from TRBV7-2 and TRBJ2-1; a weak D match, TRBD1 (5 bases). CDR1 is SGHTA and CDR2 is FQGNSA in the germline V gene. The CDR3 covers 16 residues. Trimming took off 3 bases at V and 0 bases at J, with 12 bases between the two ends. The CDR3 DNA sequence: TGTGCCAGCAGCTTTCGACAGCTAAGCTCCTACAATGAGCAGTTCTTC. It codes for CASSFRQLSSYNEQFF.

About this clonotype: One base away lies a much larger clone, so this may be a sequencing read error. The gene calls are TRBV12-3 or TRBV12-4 and TRBJ1-1, with D tentatively TRBD1 (6 bases). The CDR3 covers 13 residues. CDR3 DNA: TGTCCCAGCATCCTAGGGGGGGGAACTGAAGCTTTCTTT. Encoded protein: CPSILGGGTEAFF.

This clonotype was recorded at least ten times. The chain couples TRBV7-2 to TRBJ1-2; TRBD1 matches at 8 bases. Trimming at V came to 3 bases and at J to 7 bases, leaving 7 bases not matched to a gene. Per germline, CDR1 SGHTA and CDR2 FQGNSA. The CDR3 length is 14 residues. Here the CDR3 reads CASSLARGRGGYTF. Written as DNA, the CDR3 is TGTGCCAGCAGCTTGGCCAGGGGGCGCGGTGGCTACACCTTC.

In its sample, this clonotype was seen many times. The chain carries TRBV7-2 and TRBJ2-5; D is ambiguous. The germline gives CDR1 SGHTA, CDR2 FQGNSA. Trimming cost V 1 base and J 1 base, with 7 bases left between them. The CDR3 consists of 14 residues. The CDR3: CASSLGNSQETQYF. CDR3 coding DNA: TGTGCCAGCAGCTTAGGGAACAGCCAAGAGACCCAGTACTTC.

This chain joins TRBV20-1 and TRBJ1-1; a possible D gene is TRBD1 (5 bases). Germline V CDR1 and CDR2: DFQATT, SNEGSKA (reference sequence). The CDR3 is 17 amino acids. The V end lost 3 bases, the J end lost 1 base, and 21 bases lay between the germline ends. Written as DNA, the CDR3 is TGCAGTGCTAGTAGGTGGGGGACCACGAGAGGGAACACTGAAGCTTTCTTT. As protein: CSASRWGTTRGNTEAFF.

The table lists this clonotype with a few counts. J is TRBJ1-2 and V is TRBV20-1; D not certain. V lost 6 bases to trimming and J lost 2 bases, with 10 bases between them. CDR3 length: 12 amino acids. Germline lookup yields CDR1 DFQATT and CDR2 SNEGSKA (reference sequence). For the CDR3, the DNA is TGCAGTGCGACCCCCGACAACTATGGCTACACCTTC. This codes for CSATPDNYGYTF.

V gene TRBV7-3 combines with J gene TRBJ2-3; a possible D gene is TRBD2 (6 bases). The CDR3 loop spans 15 amino acids. The V end was cut by 1 base, the J end by 2 bases, with 10 bases between. Looked up from germline, CDR1 is SGHTA and CDR2 is FQGTGA. CDR3 loop: CASSLNAGHTDTQYF. As DNA, the CDR3 is TGTGCCAGCAGCTTAAACGCGGGGCACACAGATACGCAGTATTTT.

This clonotype was counted ten times or more. This CDR3 is CASSQDTANTGELFF. The CDR3 DNA sequence: TGTGCCAGCAGCCAGGACACAGCGAACACCGGGGAGCTGTTTTTT. The chain uses TRBV7-9 and TRBJ2-2; the D gene is possibly TRBD1 (5 bases). V lost 5 bases to trimming and J lost 0 bases, with 10 bases between them. The germline gives CDR1 SEHNR, CDR2 FQNEAQ (reference sequence). The CDR3 length is 15 residues.

This clonotype has at least ten counts. The chain couples TRBV12-3 or TRBV12-4 to TRBJ2-5, with 15 nucleotides matching TRBD2. The CDR3 is made up of 17 amino acids. Losses at the gene ends were 5 bases for V and 4 bases for J; bases not matched to a gene: 8. In DNA, the CDR3 is TGTGCCAGCAGTCCGGGACTAGCGGGGGGCGAGGGAGAGACCCAGTACTTC. Translation: CASSPGLAGGEGETQYF.

This clonotype has only a few counts. The V gene is TRBV28, the J gene TRBJ1-2; TRBD1 matches at 8 bases. Germline values: CDR1 MDHEN, CDR2 SYDVKM. V was clipped by 5 bases and J by 7 bases; unmatched bases: 9. The CDR3 has 14 residues. The CDR3 DNA is TGTGCCAGCAGTCCTCCGGGACAGGCCAGTGGCTACACCTTC. Protein sequence: CASSPPGQASGYTF.

This clonotype showed up many times. The rearrangement joins TRBV7-8 to TRBJ1-6; D remains ambiguous. CDR1 SGHVS and CDR2 FQNEAQ come from the germline V gene. The CDR3 spans 18 residues. Trimming removed 3 bases at V and 4 bases at J, with 19 bases between. CDR3 DNA: TGTGCCAGCAGCTTTCTCTCCCAATGGGAGATTTATAATTCACCCCTCCACTTT. Its translation is CASSFLSQWEIYNSPLHF.

This clonotype was recorded at least ten times. The V gene is TRBV7-8, the J gene TRBJ1-2, with D uncertain. The V gene's germline CDR1 is SGHVS and CDR2 FQNEAQ. V lost 5 bases and J 8 bases, leaving 24 bases between the germline ends. The CDR3 runs 16 residues. CDR3 sequence reads: CASSPDALAVLGGYTF. The CDR3 region has the DNA TGTGCCAGCAGCCCGGACGCACTGGCCGTGCTGGGGGGCTACACCTTC.

This clonotype was seen at least ten times. The chain joins TRBV7-2 to TRBJ1-1; a weak D match, TRBD1 (5 bases). The CDR3 sequence is 13 residues long. CDR1 and CDR2 (germline): SGHTA, FQGNSA. Trimming removed 4 bases from V and 5 bases from J, with 11 bases in between. The CDR3 DNA is TGTGCCAGCAGCTCCGGTGGGGGAACTGAAGCTTTCTTT. The encoded protein is CASSSGGGTEAFF.

V gene TRBV14 combines with J gene TRBJ2-1; TRBD2 aligns across 11 bases. The CDR3 extends over 14 amino acids. Unmatched junction bases numbered 7, after V lost 1 base and J lost 14 bases. CDR1 and CDR2 (germline): SGHDN, FVKESK. The CDR3 sequence: CASSQVASGGYEFF. The CDR3 nucleotides read TGTGCCAGCAGCCAAGTCGCTAGCGGGGGGTATGAGTTCTTC.

This clonotype was seen ten or more times. V is TRBV7-2 and J is TRBJ2-5; no firm D call. The V gene's germline CDR1 is SGHTA and CDR2 FQGNSA. V was clipped by 7 bases and J by 2 bases, with 8 bases between them. The CDR3 extends over 12 amino acids. In DNA form, the CDR3 reads TGTGCCAGCAACCAACGTCAAGAGACCCAGTACTTC. It yields the protein CASNQRQETQYF.

The rearrangement links TRBV20-1 to TRBJ2-5; unclear D gene. The V gene's germline CDR1 is DFQATT and CDR2 SNEGSKA (reference sequence). This CDR3 has 15 residues. Between the trimmed V and J ends, which lost 0 bases and 0 bases, there was a span of 11 bases. CDR3 sequence reads: CSARDLRANQETQYF. The CDR3 DNA sequence: TGCAGTGCTAGAGATTTACGGGCCAACCAAGAGACCCAGTACTTC.

The sample holds many counts of this clonotype. The CDR3 here is CASRAKILRGGSGEQFF. In DNA, the CDR3 is TGTGCCAGCAGAGCCAAAATATTGCGGGGGGGATCCGGTGAGCAGTTCTTC. The rearrangement uses TRBV28 and TRBJ2-1, with 9 bases that match TRBD2. Unmatched junction bases numbered 18, after V lost 6 bases and J lost 9 bases. There are 17 residues in the CDR3. CDR1 is MDHEN, CDR2 SYDVKM, per germline.